The present TCR beta chain was sequenced within a study of blood T cell repertoires in COVID-19. Study overall: The United States, Italy and Spain were the sources of the acute and convalescent COVID-19 samples. PBMCs, B-cell-depleted T cells, or T cells provided the cDNA or gDNA that made up the material.

In the authors' workflow: Estimation of nucleated cell counts relied on the amplification of reference gene primers. Clones were sequenced by immunoSEQ multiplex PCR, and TCRdb holds only the in-frame ones, with some missing. D and trimming were read from the DNA, whereas the V and J calls and clone size are those reported in that table. The sample carries some 370,000 clones, about 90% recorded once. CDR3 length: 18 amino acids. After removal of 3 bases from V and 6 bases from J, the junction contained 16 bases not matched to a gene. Germline-derived CDR1 and CDR2 are SGHDN and FVKESK. The sequence derives from a woman aged 25 to 45 with COVID-19, enrolled during active disease. Sample: peripheral blood. The chain links TRBV14 to TRBJ2-2; 7 bases map to TRBD1. The CDR3 sequence is CASSHLTLTGLVPGELFF. The CDR3 DNA reads TGTGCCAGCAGCCACCTAACTCTGACAGGGCTAGTACCCGGGGAGCTGTTTTTT.